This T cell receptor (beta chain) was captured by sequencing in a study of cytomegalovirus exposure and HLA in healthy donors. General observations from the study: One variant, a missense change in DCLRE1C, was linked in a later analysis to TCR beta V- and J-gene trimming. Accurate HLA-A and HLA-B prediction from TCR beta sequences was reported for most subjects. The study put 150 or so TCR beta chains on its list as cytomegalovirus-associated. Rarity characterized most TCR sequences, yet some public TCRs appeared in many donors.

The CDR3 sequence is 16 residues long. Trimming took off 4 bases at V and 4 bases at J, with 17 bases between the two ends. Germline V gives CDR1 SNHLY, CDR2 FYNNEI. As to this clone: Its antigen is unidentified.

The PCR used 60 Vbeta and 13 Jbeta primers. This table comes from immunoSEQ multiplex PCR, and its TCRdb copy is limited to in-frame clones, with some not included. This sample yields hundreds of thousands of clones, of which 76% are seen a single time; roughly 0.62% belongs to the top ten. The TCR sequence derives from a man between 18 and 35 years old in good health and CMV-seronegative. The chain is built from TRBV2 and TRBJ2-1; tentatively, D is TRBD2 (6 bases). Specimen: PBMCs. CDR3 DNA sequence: TGTGCCAGCAGTGGTGTTACGGGAGCTGGATACAATGAGCAGTTCTTC. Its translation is CASSGVTGAGYNEQFF.